The next 9 T cell receptor beta chains were all read from a single sample in a study of post-analysis software for immune sequencing data. These TCRs are of unknown antigen specificity. Study outcomes and limitations: Patients used about 5 TRBV segments, including TRBV5-6, TRBV5-1 and TRBV20-1, more often than controls.

TCR beta libraries were prepared from cDNA with unique molecular identifiers. Using its own MiXCR run on the PCR reads, TCRdb lists one record per CDR3 protein. The sample yields around 770,000 distinct CDR3 sequences, roughly 46% seen once. Sequencing input: blood. These receptors all stem from a girl aged 10 to 17 with multiple sclerosis.

The chain is built from TRBV10-3 and TRBJ2-1; D is unclear. Germline CDR1 and CDR2: ENHRY and SYGVKD. V was cut by 4 bases and J by 5 bases, with 15 bases left in between. This CDR3 spans 15 amino acids. The CDR3 nucleotides read TGTGCCATCAGTGCCGGGCCGGCGAAGGACAATGAGCAGTTCTTC. Its translation is CAISAGPAKDNEQFF.

This clonotype has more than one count but fewer than ten. The rearrangement uses TRBV3-1 and TRBJ2-7, with D unresolved. The CDR3 loop spans 15 amino acids. The V gene's germline CDR1 is LGHDT and CDR2 YNNKEL (reference sequence). With 1 base removed from V and 2 bases from J, the gap between germline ends came to 12 bases. CDR3 residues: CASSQGAARTYEQYF. The CDR3 DNA is TGTGCCAGCAGCCAAGGGGCAGCCCGAACCTACGAGCAGTACTTC.

In this sample, this clonotype turned up once. The chain is built from TRBV12-3 or TRBV12-4 and TRBJ2-1; D is unclear. CDR3 length equals 13 residues. V was trimmed by 0 bases and J by 8 bases, leaving 8 bases between them. The CDR3 protein is CASSLANTYEQFF. CDR3 coding DNA: TGTGCCAGCAGTTTAGCCAACACGTATGAGCAGTTCTTC.

The chain uses TRBV6-1 and TRBJ1-4; the match to TRBD1 covers 8 bases. CDR1 MNHNS and CDR2 SASEGT come from the germline V gene. Losses at the gene ends were 5 bases for V and 0 bases for J; bases not matched to a gene: 8. The CDR3 totals 17 residues. The CDR3 nucleotides read TGTGCCAGCAGTCCCCGGACAGGGAGAACAACTAATGAAAAACTGTTTTTT. Translating gives CASSPRTGRTTNEKLFF.

This clonotype showed up just a few times. The chain is built from TRBV7-3 and TRBJ2-1; 12 nucleotides agree with TRBD2. The J segment lost 7 bases and the V segment lost 4 bases, leaving 14 bases of the junction unmatched. The CDR3 totals 18 residues. The germline V gene encodes CDR1 SGHTA and CDR2 FQGTGA. The CDR3 loop is CASSSTPRTSGIWNEQFF. The CDR3 DNA reads TGTGCCAGCAGCTCTACACCTAGGACTAGCGGGATATGGAATGAGCAGTTCTTC.

The chain employs TRBV14 and TRBJ2-3; 9 bases match TRBD1. V gave up 0 bases and J gave up 4 bases; unmatched junction bases: 5. There are 16 residues in the CDR3. The V gene's germline CDR1 is SGHDN and CDR2 FVKESK. CDR3 protein: CASSQEQGASPDTQYF. In DNA form, the CDR3 reads TGTGCCAGCAGCCAAGAACAGGGGGCGTCGCCAGATACGCAGTATTTT.

The J gene is TRBJ2-1, the V gene TRBV28; 8 bases line up with TRBD1. CDR1 and CDR2 from the germline V gene are MDHEN and SYDVKM. Unmatched junction bases numbered 12, after V lost 6 bases and J lost 5 bases. The CDR3 is made up of 16 amino acids. The CDR3 region has the DNA TGTGCCAGCAGAATCCCCAGAGGACAGGGTAACAATGAGCAGTTCTTC. Protein sequence: CASRIPRGQGNNEQFF.

In the case of this clonotype: The junction does not match germline at one end; this may be a read error. The chain uses TRBV28 and TRBJ1-2; D possibly corresponds to TRBD1 (6 bases). The length of the CDR3 is 13 residues. The V gene's germline CDR1 is MDHEN and CDR2 SYDVKM. The CDR3 sequence: CASSWGQLYGYTF. CDR3 coding DNA: TGTGCCAGCAGTTGGGGACAACTCTATGGGTACACCTTC.

The V call is TRBV6-1, the J call TRBJ2-1, with D perhaps TRBD1 or TRBD2 (5 bases each). The V end lost 2 bases, the J end lost 0 bases, and 14 bases lay between the germline ends. CDR1 is MNHNS and CDR2 is SASEGT in the germline V gene. The CDR3 runs to 17 residues. CDR3 loop: CASSELGRQSSYNEQFF. DNA for the CDR3: TGTGCCAGCAGTGAACTGGGACGGCAAAGCTCCTACAATGAGCAGTTCTTC.